The rows below give T cell receptor beta chains drawn from one sample of a study of naive and memory T cell subsets. Each CDR3 protein gets one entry after TCRdb re-called the UMI-ligation and nested PCR reads with MiXCR. The table records 100,000 to 150,000 distinct CDR3 sequences, 30% to 45% of them present only once. The sequenced sample was central memory CD4+ T cells from blood. These receptors were obtained from a human donor in good health. Both conserved end residues are part of each CDR3. A D gene is named only where the DNA matches it firmly. Only some rows state a clone size, as once, few, many or a class for expanded clones.

NA	TRBV5-1	NA	TRBJ2-2	CASSLTLRGGELFF	TGCGCCAGCAGCCTGACCTTAAGGGGCGGGGAGCTGTTTTTT
TRBD2	TRBV19	NA	TRBJ2-3	CASSKLAGASTDTQYF	TGTGCCAGTAGTAAATTAGCGGGAGCGAGCACAGATACGCAGTATTTT
NA	TRBV11-2	many	TRBJ2-3	CASSLDLGFTDTQYF	TGTGCCAGCAGCTTAGATCTGGGATTCACAGATACGCAGTATTTT
NA	TRBV14	many	TRBJ2-1	CASSQDRSGFDEQFF	TGTGCCAGCAGCCAAGATCGGTCAGGGTTCGATGAGCAGTTCTTC
NA	TRBV6-2/TRBV6-3	few	TRBJ2-5	CASGETQYF	TGTGCCAGCGGCGAGACCCAGTACTTC
NA	TRBV28	few	TRBJ2-3	CASSLNKRGTDTQYF	TGTGCCAGCAGTCTGAACAAGAGGGGCACAGATACGCAGTATTTT
NA	TRBV6-1	NA	TRBJ2-7	CASSETVYYEQYF	TGTGCCAGCAGTGAGACCGTCTACTACGAGCAGTACTTC
TRBD2	TRBV10-3	many	TRBJ2-1	CAISEETSGSYDNEQFF	TGTGCCATCAGTGAGGAGACTAGCGGGAGCTACGACAATGAGCAGTTCTTC
NA	TRBV20-1	NA	TRBJ2-7	CNAGVQGNEQYF	TGCAATGCCGGGGTACAGGGAAACGAGCAGTACTTC
NA	TRBV28	few	TRBJ2-3	CASSTYVSDTQYF	TGTGCCAGCAGTACTTATGTATCAGATACGCAGTATTTT
NA	TRBV20-1	once	TRBJ2-3	CSARKISGFASTDTQYF	TGCAGTGCTAGGAAAATCAGCGGGTTCGCTAGCACAGATACGCAGTATTTT
NA	TRBV6-6	NA	TRBJ1-3	CASSSAGGAGNTIYF	TGTGCCAGCAGTTCGGCCGGGGGAGCTGGAAACACCATATATTTT
TRBD1	TRBV20-1	few	TRBJ2-7	CSAPGQGAISYEQYF	TGCAGTGCGCCGGGACAGGGGGCAATCTCCTACGAGCAGTACTTC
TRBD2	TRBV12-3/TRBV12-4	NA	TRBJ2-6	CASSVLPGGSGANVLTF	TGTGCCAGCAGCGTTCTGCCGGGAGGGTCTGGGGCCAACGTCCTGACTTTC
TRBD1	TRBV6-5	NA	TRBJ2-1	CASRAGQGRYNEQFF	TGTGCCAGCAGAGCGGGACAGGGAAGGTACAATGAGCAGTTCTTC
NA	TRBV7-8	NA	TRBJ1-1	CASSRGSGGGTEAFF	TGTGCCAGCAGCCGAGGATCGGGGGGAGGTACTGAAGCTTTCTTT
NA	TRBV7-2	NA	TRBJ2-1	CASTSLNEQFF	TGTGCCAGCACCAGCCTAAATGAGCAGTTCTTC
NA	TRBV20-1	few	TRBJ2-1	CSALQGSFTYNEQFF	TGCAGTGCGCTGCAAGGAAGTTTTACCTACAATGAGCAGTTCTTC
TRBD1	TRBV4-3	NA	TRBJ2-7	CASSQGLRTGGADEQYF	TGCGCCAGCAGCCAAGGACTCCGGACAGGGGGCGCGGACGAGCAGTACTTC
NA	TRBV19	few	TRBJ2-2	CASSIGSGELFF	TGTGCCAGTAGTATTGGTTCCGGGGAGCTGTTTTTT
TRBD1	TRBV3-1	NA	TRBJ2-7	CASSQLRDRFSYEQYF	TGTGCCAGCAGCCAACTCCGGGACAGGTTTTCCTACGAGCAGTACTTC
NA	TRBV13	few	TRBJ2-5	CASTRGGTQETQYF	TGTGCCAGCACCAGGGGCGGCACGCAAGAGACCCAGTACTTC
TRBD2	TRBV6-1	NA	TRBJ2-5	CASSRGLAETQYF	TGTGCCAGCAGTCGGGGACTAGCGGAGACCCAGTACTTC
TRBD2	TRBV27	NA	TRBJ2-1	CASSPPAGGVGNEQFF	TGTGCCAGCAGTCCCCCTGCTGGGGGGGTAGGAAATGAGCAGTTCTTC
NA	TRBV5-6	few	TRBJ2-5	CASSPRVDSETQYF	TGTGCCAGCAGCCCAAGAGTGGACAGCGAGACCCAGTACTTC
NA	TRBV28	NA	TRBJ1-2	CASSYPRFRGYTF	TGTGCCAGCAGCTATCCTCGTTTTCGAGGCTACACCTTC
NA	TRBV27	NA	TRBJ2-5	CASNKRGQETQYF	TGTGCCAGCAATAAAAGGGGTCAAGAGACCCAGTACTTC
TRBD2	TRBV6-4	few	TRBJ2-1	CASSIGLAATNEQFF	TGTGCCAGCAGCATAGGACTAGCGGCGACGAATGAGCAGTTCTTC
NA	TRBV6-5	many	TRBJ1-3	CASSGTGYGGNTIYF	TGTGCCAGCAGTGGAACAGGTTATGGAGGAAACACCATATATTTT
NA	TRBV29-1	NA	TRBJ1-1	CSVETKRNTEAFF	TGCAGCGTTGAAACCAAACGGAACACTGAAGCTTTCTTT
NA	TRBV20-1	few	TRBJ2-3	CSATRTSRTDTQYF	TGCAGTGCCACCCGGACTTCCCGCACAGATACGCAGTATTTT
TRBD1	TRBV10-3	NA	TRBJ2-7	CAISETGDAQYF	TGTGCCATCAGTGAGACAGGGGATGCGCAGTACTTC
NA	TRBV21-1	NA	TRBJ1-5	CASSKGQDSNQPQHF	TGTGCCAGCAGCAAAGGGCAGGATAGCAATCAGCCCCAGCATTTT
NA	TRBV5-1	few	TRBJ1-1	CASSLRPDTEAFF	TGCGCCAGCAGCTTAAGGCCGGACACTGAAGCTTTCTTT
NA	TRBV28	few	TRBJ1-4	CASSFQGSTKELFF	TGTGCCAGCAGTTTTCAGGGGAGTACGAAGGAACTGTTTTTT
NA	TRBV28	NA	TRBJ2-1	CASSSPRTYYNEQFF	TGTGCCAGCAGTTCCCCCCGGACTTACTACAATGAGCAGTTCTTC
NA	TRBV20-1	few	TRBJ2-1	CSARADTSYNEQFF	TGCAGTGCTAGAGCAGACACGTCCTACAATGAGCAGTTCTTC
NA	TRBV6-2/TRBV6-3	NA	TRBJ2-3	CASSVRVTDTQYF	TGTGCCAGCAGTGTTCGGGTCACAGATACGCAGTATTTT
NA	TRBV28	NA	TRBJ1-6	CASSLDLTRTPLHF	TGTGCCAGCAGTCTAGATCTAACCAGGACACCCCTCCACTTT
NA	TRBV5-1	NA	TRBJ2-2	CASSLEPRPNTGELFF	TGCGCCAGCAGCTTGGAACCGAGACCGAACACCGGGGAGCTGTTTTTT
TRBD1	TRBV27	few	TRBJ1-1	CASSLSPTGGLNTEAFF	TGTGCCAGCAGTTTATCTCCCACAGGGGGTTTGAACACTGAAGCTTTCTTT
TRBD2	TRBV20-1	NA	TRBJ2-3	CSARALTSGSVDTQYF	TGCAGTGCTAGAGCCCTAACTAGCGGGAGTGTGGATACGCAGTATTTT
NA	TRBV6-5	NA	TRBJ1-1	CASSGPWGNTEAFF	TGTGCCAGCAGTGGGCCGTGGGGAAACACTGAAGCTTTCTTT